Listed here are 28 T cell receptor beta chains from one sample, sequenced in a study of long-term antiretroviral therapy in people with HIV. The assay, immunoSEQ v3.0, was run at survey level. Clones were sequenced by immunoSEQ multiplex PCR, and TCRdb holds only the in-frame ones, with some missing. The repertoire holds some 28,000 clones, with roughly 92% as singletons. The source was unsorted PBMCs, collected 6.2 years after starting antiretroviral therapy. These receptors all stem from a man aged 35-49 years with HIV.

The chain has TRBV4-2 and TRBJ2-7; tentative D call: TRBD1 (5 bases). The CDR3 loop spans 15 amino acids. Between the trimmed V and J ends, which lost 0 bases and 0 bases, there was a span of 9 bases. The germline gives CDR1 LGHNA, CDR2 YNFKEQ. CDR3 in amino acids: CASSQDDSFSYEQYF. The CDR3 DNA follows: TGTGCCAGCAGCCAAGACGACAGCTTCTCCTACGAGCAGTACTTC.

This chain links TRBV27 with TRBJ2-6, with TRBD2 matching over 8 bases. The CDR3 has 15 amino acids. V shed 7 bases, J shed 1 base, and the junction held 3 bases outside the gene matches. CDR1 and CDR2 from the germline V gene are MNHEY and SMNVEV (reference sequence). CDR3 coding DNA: TGTGCCAGCACCCGGGGGGGATCTGGGGCCAACGTCCTGACTTTC. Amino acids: CASTRGGSGANVLTF.

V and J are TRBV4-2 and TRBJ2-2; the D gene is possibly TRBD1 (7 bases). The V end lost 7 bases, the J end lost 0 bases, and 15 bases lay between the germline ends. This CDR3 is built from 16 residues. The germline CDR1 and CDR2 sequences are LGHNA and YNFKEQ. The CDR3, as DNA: TGTGCCAGCACCCAGGAGGGGACAGCGAACACCGGGGAGCTGTTTTTT. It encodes CASTQEGTANTGELFF.

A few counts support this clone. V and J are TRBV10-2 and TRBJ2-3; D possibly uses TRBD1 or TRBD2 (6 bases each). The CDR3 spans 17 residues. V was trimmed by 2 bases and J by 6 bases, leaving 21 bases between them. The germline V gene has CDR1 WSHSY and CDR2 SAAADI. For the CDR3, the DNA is TGCGCCAGCAGTGAGGAGGGGGGACGGAGGTTAGGGGATACGCAGTATTTT. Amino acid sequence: CASSEEGGRRLGDTQYF.

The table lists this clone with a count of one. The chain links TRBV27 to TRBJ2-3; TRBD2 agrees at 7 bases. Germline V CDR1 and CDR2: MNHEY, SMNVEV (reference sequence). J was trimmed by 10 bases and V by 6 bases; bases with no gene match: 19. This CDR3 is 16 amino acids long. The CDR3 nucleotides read TGTGCCAGCAGCCTTAGGGCTCGCGGGAGCGGATTTCCGCAGTATTTT. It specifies CASSLRARGSGFPQYF.

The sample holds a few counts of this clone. CDR3 residues: CASSPGQANTEAFF. CDR3 nucleotide sequence: TGTGCCAGCAGCCCGGGACAGGCGAACACTGAAGCTTTCTTT. This chain connects TRBV11-2 to TRBJ1-1, with 8 bases fitting TRBD1. This CDR3 region has 14 residues. The V gene's germline CDR1 is SGHAT and CDR2 FQNNGV. V was pared by 5 bases and J by 1 base, with 3 bases of the junction left unmatched.

The CDR3 sequence is CASSLAFGLHEQYF. DNA of the CDR3: TGCGCCAGCAGCTTGGCCTTCGGGCTGCACGAGCAGTACTTC. V and J are TRBV5-1 and TRBJ2-7, with D unresolved. V was trimmed by 0 bases and J by 5 bases, leaving 12 bases between them. The CDR3 spans 14 residues. Germline CDR1 and CDR2: SGHRS and YFSETQ.

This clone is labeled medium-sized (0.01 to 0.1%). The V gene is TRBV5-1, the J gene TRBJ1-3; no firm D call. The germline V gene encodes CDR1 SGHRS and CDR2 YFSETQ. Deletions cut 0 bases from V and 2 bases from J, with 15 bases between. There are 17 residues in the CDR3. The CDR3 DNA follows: TGCGCCAGCAGCTTGGTTGCCAGAAGGTCCCCTGGAAACACCATATATTTT. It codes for CASSLVARRSPGNTIYF.

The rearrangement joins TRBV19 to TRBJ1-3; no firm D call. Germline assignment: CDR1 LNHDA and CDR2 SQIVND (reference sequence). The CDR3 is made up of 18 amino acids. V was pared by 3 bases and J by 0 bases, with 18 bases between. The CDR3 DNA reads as TGTGCCAGTAGTATGTTCCAGAACGTACGGGTCTCTGGAAACACCATATATTTT. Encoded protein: CASSMFQNVRVSGNTIYF. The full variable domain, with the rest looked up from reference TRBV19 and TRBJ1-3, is DGGITQSPKYLFRKEGQNVTLSCEQNLNHDAMYWYRQDPGQGLRLIYYSQIVNDFQKGDIAEGYSVSREKKESFPLTVTSAQKNPTAFYLCASSMFQNVRVSGNTIYFGEGSWLTVV.

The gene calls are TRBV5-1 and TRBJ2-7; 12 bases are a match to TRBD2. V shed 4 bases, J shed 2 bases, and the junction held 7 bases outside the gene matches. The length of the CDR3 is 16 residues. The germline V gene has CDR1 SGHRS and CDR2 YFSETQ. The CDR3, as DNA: TGCGCCAGCAGCAGAGGGACTAGCGGGCGAACCTACGAGCAGTACTTC. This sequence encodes CASSRGTSGRTYEQYF.

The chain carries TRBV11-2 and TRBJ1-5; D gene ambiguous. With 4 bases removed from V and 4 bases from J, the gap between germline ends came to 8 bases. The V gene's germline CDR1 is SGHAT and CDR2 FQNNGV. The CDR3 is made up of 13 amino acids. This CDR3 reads CASSWTGNQPQHF. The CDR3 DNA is TGTGCCAGCAGCTGGACCGGGAATCAGCCCCAGCATTTT.

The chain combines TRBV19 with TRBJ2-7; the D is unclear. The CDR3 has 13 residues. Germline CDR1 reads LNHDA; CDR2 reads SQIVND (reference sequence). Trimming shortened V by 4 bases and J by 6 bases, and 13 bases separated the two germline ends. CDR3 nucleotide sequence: TGTGCCAGTAGTAGCGTGGACGGTCTCGAGCAGTACTTC. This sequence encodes CASSSVDGLEQYF.

The CDR3 sequence is CASSYYGGRTEAFF. The CDR3 nucleotides are TGTGCCAGCAGTTACTACGGGGGACGGACTGAAGCTTTCTTT. The chain employs TRBV6-5 and TRBJ1-1, with D possibly TRBD1 on 5 matching bases. Germline V lookup: CDR1 MNHEY, CDR2 SVGAGI. The CDR3 has 14 amino acids. V was trimmed by 1 base and J by 5 bases, leaving 11 bases between them.

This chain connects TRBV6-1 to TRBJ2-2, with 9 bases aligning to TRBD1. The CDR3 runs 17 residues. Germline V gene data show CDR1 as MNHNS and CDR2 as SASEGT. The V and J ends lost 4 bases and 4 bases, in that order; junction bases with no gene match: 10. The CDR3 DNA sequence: TGTGCCAGCAGTGTTCGTTACAGGGGGCCGTGCACCGGGGAGCTGTTTTTT. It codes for CASSVRYRGPCTGELFF.

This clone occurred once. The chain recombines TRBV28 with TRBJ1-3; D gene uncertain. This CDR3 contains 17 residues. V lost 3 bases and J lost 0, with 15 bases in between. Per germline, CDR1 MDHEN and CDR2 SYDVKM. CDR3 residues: CASSLISQSISGNTIYF. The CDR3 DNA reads TGTGCCAGCAGTTTGATTAGTCAATCTATCTCTGGAAACACCATATATTTT.

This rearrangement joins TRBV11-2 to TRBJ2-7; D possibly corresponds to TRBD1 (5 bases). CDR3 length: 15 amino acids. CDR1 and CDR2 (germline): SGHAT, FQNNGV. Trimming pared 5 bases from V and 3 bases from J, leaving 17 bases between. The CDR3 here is CASSQGALFNYEQYF. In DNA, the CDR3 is TGTGCCAGCAGCCAGGGTGCACTCTTTAACTACGAGCAGTACTTC.

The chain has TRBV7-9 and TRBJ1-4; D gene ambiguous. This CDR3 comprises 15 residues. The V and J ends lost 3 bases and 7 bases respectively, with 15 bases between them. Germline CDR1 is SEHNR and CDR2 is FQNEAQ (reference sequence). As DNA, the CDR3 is TGTGCCAGCAGCTTCGAGGATAGGGCAGTTGAAAAACTGTTTTTT. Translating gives CASSFEDRAVEKLFF.

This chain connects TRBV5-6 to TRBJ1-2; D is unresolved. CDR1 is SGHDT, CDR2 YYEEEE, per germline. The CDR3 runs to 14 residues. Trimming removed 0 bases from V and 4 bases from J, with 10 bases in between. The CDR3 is CASSLAGQPYGYTF. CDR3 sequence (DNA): TGTGCCAGCAGCTTGGCCGGGCAGCCCTATGGCTACACCTTC.

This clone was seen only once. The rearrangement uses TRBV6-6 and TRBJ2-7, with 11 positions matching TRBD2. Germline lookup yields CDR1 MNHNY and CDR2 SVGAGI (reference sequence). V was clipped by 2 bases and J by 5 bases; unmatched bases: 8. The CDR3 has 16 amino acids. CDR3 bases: TGTGCCAGCAGTTACGGGGCGACTAGCGGGGCCCACGAGCAGTACTTC. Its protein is CASSYGATSGAHEQYF.

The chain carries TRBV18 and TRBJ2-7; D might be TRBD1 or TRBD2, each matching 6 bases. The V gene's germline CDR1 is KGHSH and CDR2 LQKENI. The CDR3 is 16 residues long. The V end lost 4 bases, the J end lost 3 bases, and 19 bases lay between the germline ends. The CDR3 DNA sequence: TGTGCCAGCTCACTTGCTCACGCGGGACAAAGCTACGAGCAGTACTTC. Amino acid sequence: CASSLAHAGQSYEQYF.

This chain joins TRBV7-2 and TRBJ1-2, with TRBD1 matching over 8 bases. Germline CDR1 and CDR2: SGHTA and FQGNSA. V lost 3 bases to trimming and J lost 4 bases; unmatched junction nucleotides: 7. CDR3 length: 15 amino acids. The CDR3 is CASSLVRQGIYGYTF. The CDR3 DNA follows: TGTGCCAGCAGCTTGGTGAGACAGGGGATCTATGGCTACACCTTC. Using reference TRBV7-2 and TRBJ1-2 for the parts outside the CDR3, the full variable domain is GAGVSQSPSNKVTEKGKDVELRCDPISGHTALYWYRQSLGQGLEFLIYFQGNSAPDKSGLPSDRFSAERTGGSVSTLTIQRTQQEDSAVYLCASSLVRQGIYGYTFGSGTRLTVV.

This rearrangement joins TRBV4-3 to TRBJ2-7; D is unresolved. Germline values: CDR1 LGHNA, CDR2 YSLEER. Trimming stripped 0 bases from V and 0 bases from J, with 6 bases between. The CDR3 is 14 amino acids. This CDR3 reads CASSQDISSYEQYF. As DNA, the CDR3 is TGCGCCAGCAGCCAAGATATAAGCTCCTACGAGCAGTACTTC.

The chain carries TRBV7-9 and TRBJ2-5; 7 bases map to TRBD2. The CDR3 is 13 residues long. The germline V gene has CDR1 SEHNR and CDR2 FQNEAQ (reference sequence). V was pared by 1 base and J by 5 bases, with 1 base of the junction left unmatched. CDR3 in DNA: TGTGCCAGCAGCTTAGTGGGGGGGGAGACCCAGTACTTC. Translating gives CASSLVGGETQYF.

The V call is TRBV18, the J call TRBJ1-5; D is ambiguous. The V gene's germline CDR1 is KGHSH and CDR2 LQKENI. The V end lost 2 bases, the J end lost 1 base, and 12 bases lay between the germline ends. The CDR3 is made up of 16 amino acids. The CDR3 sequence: CASSPSSETSNQPQHF. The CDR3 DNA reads TGTGCCAGCTCACCATCGTCAGAGACGAGCAATCAGCCCCAGCATTTT.

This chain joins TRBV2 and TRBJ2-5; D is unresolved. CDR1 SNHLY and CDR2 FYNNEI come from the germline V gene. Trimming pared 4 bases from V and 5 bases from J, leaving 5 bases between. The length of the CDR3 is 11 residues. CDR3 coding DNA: TGTGCCAGCAGTGGGGCCGAGACCCAGTACTTC. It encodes CASSGAETQYF.

The CDR3 loop is CASSAGLLGEQFF. In nucleotides, the CDR3 is TGTGCCAGCAGCGCGGGACTCCTAGGCGAGCAGTTCTTC. V and J are TRBV6-5 and TRBJ2-1, with D tentatively TRBD2 (6 bases). The V and J ends lost 6 bases and 10 bases respectively, with 16 bases between them. CDR3 size: 13 residues. In germline, CDR1 is MNHEY, CDR2 SVGAGI.

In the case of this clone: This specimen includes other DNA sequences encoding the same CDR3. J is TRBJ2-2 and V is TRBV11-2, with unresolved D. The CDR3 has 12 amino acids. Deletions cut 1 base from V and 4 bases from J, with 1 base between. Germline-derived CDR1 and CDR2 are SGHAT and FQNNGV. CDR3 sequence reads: CASSLGTGELFF. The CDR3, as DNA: TGTGCCAGCAGCTTAGGCACCGGGGAGCTGTTTTTT.

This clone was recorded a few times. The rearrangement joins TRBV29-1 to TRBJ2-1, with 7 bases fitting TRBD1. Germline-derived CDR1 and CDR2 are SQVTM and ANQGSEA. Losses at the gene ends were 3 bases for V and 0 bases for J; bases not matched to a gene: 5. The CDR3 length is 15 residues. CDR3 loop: CSVDKAGGSYNEQFF. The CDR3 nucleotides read TGCAGCGTTGACAAGGCAGGGGGCTCCTACAATGAGCAGTTCTTC.